This passage covers 29 T cell receptor beta chains from one sample sequenced in a study of T cell repertoires in cytomegalovirus infection. These receptors have no known antigen. Each CDR3 protein gets one entry after TCRdb re-called the reads with MiXCR. The table lists around 770,000 distinct CDR3 sequences, approximately 32% of them singletons, with approximately 14% in the top ten. Material: cultured CD8+ T cells from PBMCs, obtained from culture after CMV antigen stimulation. These receptors came from a human donor in good health (CMV status not recorded). Some clones in this sample may be carry-over from other donors' samples.

The chain joins TRBV4-2 to TRBJ1-1; TRBD1 agrees at 7 bases. CDR3 length equals 14 residues. The trim removed 3 bases at V and 5 bases at J, leaving 6 bases unmatched. The germline V gene encodes CDR1 LGHNA and CDR2 YNFKEQ. The CDR3 loop is CASSHPTGFTEAFF. CDR3 nucleotide sequence: TGTGCCAGCAGCCACCCGACAGGGTTTACTGAAGCTTTCTTT.

This clonotype has a handful of counts. This chain uses TRBV7-6 with TRBJ2-7, with TRBD1 matching over 7 bases. Germline values: CDR1 SGHVS, CDR2 FNYEAQ. The CDR3 runs to 12 residues. CDR3 DNA: TGTGCCAGCAGCTTAGCTGGGACAGCCTCTAGCGTC. This codes for CASSLAGTASSV.

This chain uses TRBV2 with TRBJ2-3, with a weak D call TRBD2 (5 bases). The V gene lost 1 base and the J gene lost 0 bases, with 14 bases spanning the gap. This CDR3 is built from 17 residues. Germline loops: CDR1 SNHLY, CDR2 FYNNEI. CDR3 amino acids: CASSEVRTGTSTDTQYF. CDR3 in DNA: TGTGCCAGCAGTGAAGTTAGGACGGGAACTAGCACAGATACGCAGTATTTT.

The rearrangement uses TRBV29-1 and TRBJ2-5; D perhaps matches TRBD2 (5 bases). The CDR3 totals 12 residues. V lost 7 bases to trimming and J lost 4 bases, with 13 bases between them. Germline V gene lookup returns CDR1 SQVTM and CDR2 ANQGSEA. The CDR3 sequence is CSAMAAGETQYF. In DNA, the CDR3 is TGCAGCGCCATGGCCGCGGGAGAGACCCAGTACTTC.

The V gene is TRBV4-1, the J gene TRBJ2-1, with D hard to call. The CDR3 has 12 residues. Deletions cut 0 bases from V and 9 bases from J, with 6 bases between. Germline CDR1 MGHRA, CDR2 YSYEKL. The CDR3 loop reads CASSQELGEQFF. The CDR3 region has the DNA TGCGCCAGCAGCCAAGAGCTAGGTGAGCAGTTCTTC.

The sample holds a few counts of this clonotype. This rearrangement joins TRBV6-4 to TRBJ2-1; D call uncertain. Germline-derived CDR1 and CDR2 are MRHNA and SNTAGT. V was clipped by 3 bases and J by 2 bases, with 5 bases between them. This CDR3 has 13 amino acids. CDR3 nucleotides: TGTGCCAGCAGTGATGGACCCTACAATGAGCAGTTCTTC. This encodes CASSDGPYNEQFF.

This clonotype has more than one count but fewer than ten. The CDR3 loop is CASSLEGFNEQFF. CDR3 DNA: TGCGCCAGCAGCTTGGAGGGATTCAATGAGCAGTTCTTC. The rearrangement links TRBV5-1 to TRBJ2-1, with D unresolved. This CDR3 region has 13 residues. V lost 0 bases, J lost 6 bases, and 7 bases lay in between. From germline, CDR1 is SGHRS and CDR2 YFSETQ.

The chain has TRBV2 and TRBJ2-1, with a possible D match to TRBD1 (5 bases). CDR1 and CDR2 from the germline V gene are SNHLY and FYNNEI. Trimming stripped 9 bases from V and 6 bases from J, with 15 bases between. The CDR3 totals 13 residues. In DNA, the CDR3 is TGTGCCAGGTCGAAAGACAGCTTCAATGAGCAGTTCTTC. As protein: CARSKDSFNEQFF.

This clonotype was seen at least ten times. V is TRBV10-3 and J is TRBJ1-2, with D perhaps matching TRBD1 (5 bases). CDR1 is ENHRY and CDR2 is SYGVKD in the germline V gene. The CDR3 has 15 residues. V gave up 0 bases and J gave up 7 bases, with 15 bases separating them. The CDR3 reads CAISESRGFNGGYTF. In DNA, the CDR3 is TGTGCCATCAGTGAGTCTCGGGGGTTTAATGGTGGCTACACCTTC.

This clonotype was seen ten or more times. The chain links TRBV6-1 to TRBJ2-2, with D maybe TRBD2 (6 bases). The CDR3 runs 14 residues. V was pared by 6 bases and J by 5 bases, with 13 bases between. Germline lookup yields CDR1 MNHNS and CDR2 SASEGT. The CDR3 loop is CASSSGLSTGELFF. In nucleotides, the CDR3 is TGTGCCAGCAGCTCCGGACTATCAACCGGGGAGCTGTTTTTT.

In this sample, this clonotype turned up once. One junction end disagrees with the germline gene, perhaps due to a read error. The chain combines TRBV19 with TRBJ2-1; D remains ambiguous. Looked up from germline, CDR1 is LNHDA and CDR2 is SQIVND (reference sequence). The CDR3 loop spans 12 amino acids. The CDR3, as DNA: TGTGCCAGTAGCCCGACAACGGATGAGCAGTCCTTC. Its translation: CASSPTTDEQSF.

This clonotype was seen more than once but under ten times. The V call is TRBV4-1, the J call TRBJ1-1, with D perhaps matching TRBD1 (5 bases). The CDR3 runs to 18 residues. Germline-derived CDR1 and CDR2 are MGHRA and YSYEKL. Trimming left V 6 bases short and J 0 bases short, with 23 bases between. CDR3 amino acids: CASSPFTRVRGMNTEAFF. In DNA, the CDR3 is TGCGCCAGCAGTCCATTCACCAGGGTAAGAGGGATGAACACTGAAGCTTTCTTT.

The chain employs TRBV12-3 or TRBV12-4 and TRBJ2-3; 13 positions agree with TRBD2. Trimming removed 0 bases from V and 14 bases from J; junction bases left unmatched: 5. The CDR3 length is 14 residues. CDR3 protein: CASSLAPLAGGRYF. CDR3 coding DNA: TGTGCCAGCAGTTTAGCGCCACTAGCGGGGGGGAGGTATTTT.

Points on this clonotype: The junction departs from the called germline gene at one end, perhaps through a read error. This chain joins TRBV25-1 and TRBJ2-1; 9 bases are shared with TRBD1. CDR3 length equals 18 residues. Germline V gene lookup returns CDR1 MGHDK and CDR2 SYGVNS. The CDR3 sequence is CVSIGYRPGQGNYNEQFF. The CDR3 nucleotides read TGTGTCAGCATAGGCTATAGACCGGGACAGGGTAATTACAATGAGCAGTTCTTC.

V usage is TRBV9 and J usage is TRBJ2-1; D might be TRBD1 or TRBD2, each matching 7 bases. V dropped 2 bases and J dropped 5 bases, with 23 bases sitting between them. CDR3 length equals 18 residues. In germline, CDR1 is SGDLS, CDR2 YYNGEE. CDR3 amino acids: CASSVRLKWEGANNEQFF. The CDR3 nucleotides read TGTGCCAGCAGCGTTCGCTTAAAGTGGGAGGGGGCTAACAATGAGCAGTTCTTC.

The V call is TRBV20-1, the J call TRBJ2-7, with 8 bases fitting TRBD1. The V gene end was trimmed by 1 base and the J gene end by 2 bases; junction bases not matched to a gene: 4. The CDR3 covers 14 residues. Germline values: CDR1 DFQATT, CDR2 SNEGSKA (reference sequence). The chain's CDR3 is CSARAGGSAYEQYF. In DNA, the CDR3 is TGCAGTGCTAGAGCAGGGGGCAGCGCCTACGAGCAGTACTTC.

V is TRBV10-2 and J is TRBJ1-1; possibly TRBD1 for D (5 bases). V was shortened by 10 bases and J by 2 bases, with 14 bases between the two germline ends. The CDR3 runs 13 residues. Germline-derived CDR1 and CDR2 are WSHSY and SAAADI. Here the CDR3 DNA reads TGCGCCACCGAGCGGGGGACTAACACTGAAGCTTTCTTT. Amino acid sequence: CATERGTNTEAFF.

This clonotype came up many times. The chain carries TRBV6-6 and TRBJ1-1; D is unresolved. Germline V gives CDR1 MNHNY, CDR2 SVGAGI (reference sequence). The V end was cut by 0 bases, the J end by 8 bases, with 16 bases between. The CDR3 spans 15 residues. The CDR3 coding sequence is TGTGCCAGCAGTTACTCGTGGACGTCCTATACCGAAGCTTTCTTT. Translating gives CASSYSWTSYTEAFF.

This rearrangement joins TRBV29-1 to TRBJ1-1; D not resolved. V gave up 6 bases and J gave up 8 bases, with 10 bases separating them. The CDR3 runs to 10 residues. Germline V gene data show CDR1 as SQVTM and CDR2 as ANQGSEA. CDR3 sequence (DNA): TGCAGCGTGGGCTTAGGGGAAGCTTTCTTT. The encoded protein is CSVGLGEAFF.

The CDR3 loop is CASSFRGAGGYGGELFF. The CDR3 DNA reads as TGTGCCAGCAGCTTTCGGGGGGCAGGGGGCTACGGCGGGGAGCTGTTTTTT. V gene TRBV11-3 combines with J gene TRBJ2-2; D is perhaps TRBD1 (8 bases). This CDR3 region has 17 residues. Trimming took 3 bases from V and 7 from J, leaving 21 bases between them. The germline V gene encodes CDR1 SGHNT and CDR2 YENEEA.

Only a few counts were recorded for this clonotype. The chain has TRBV7-9 and TRBJ2-1; D is ambiguous. This CDR3 is 14 amino acids long. Looked up from germline, CDR1 is SEHNR and CDR2 is FQNEAQ (reference sequence). The CDR3 is CAQQWGSSYNEQFF. The CDR3 DNA sequence: TGTGCACAGCAGTGGGGAAGCTCCTACAATGAGCAGTTCTTC.

This clonotype was seen a handful of times. V gene TRBV6-6 combines with J gene TRBJ1-6; tentatively, D is TRBD1 (6 bases). Germline values: CDR1 MNHNY, CDR2 SVGAGI (reference sequence). The V gene lost 10 bases and the J gene lost 2 bases, with 12 bases spanning the gap. The CDR3 sequence is 14 residues long. CDR3 sequence: CATQGQPYNSPLHF. CDR3 in DNA: TGTGCCACACAGGGCCAGCCCTATAATTCACCCCTCCACTTT.

This clonotype was counted ten times or more. V and J are TRBV7-2 and TRBJ1-2; D ambiguous. Trimming cost V 4 bases and J 2 bases, with 8 bases left between them. CDR1 and CDR2 (germline): SGHTA, FQGNSA. This CDR3 has 13 amino acids. CDR3 bases: TGTGCCAGCAGCTCCCATGGGAACTATGGCTACACCTTC. Encoded protein: CASSSHGNYGYTF.

This chain joins TRBV10-3 and TRBJ2-7; 8 bases agree with TRBD1. Germline V gene lookup returns CDR1 ENHRY and CDR2 SYGVKD. The CDR3 contains 13 residues. V dropped 5 bases and J dropped 5; count of bases not matched to a gene: 5. The CDR3 is CAISSDRGHEQYV. In nucleotides, the CDR3 is TGTGCCATCAGTTCCGACAGGGGACACGAGCAGTACGTC.

The V and J genes are TRBV10-3 and TRBJ1-6; 7 bases map to TRBD1. CDR3 length equals 14 residues. V lost 8 bases, J lost 7 bases, and 8 bases stayed unmatched. Per the germline V gene, CDR1 is ENHRY and CDR2 is SYGVKD. The DNA of the CDR3 is TGTGCCATCGGGGTAGGACAGGCAAATTCACCCCTCCACTTT. Its translation is CAIGVGQANSPLHF.

This clonotype has a count of ten or more. The chain couples TRBV11-2 to TRBJ1-6; unclear D gene. The CDR3 consists of 15 residues. The germline gives CDR1 SGHAT, CDR2 FQNNGV. Trimming removed 2 bases at V and 3 bases at J, with 8 bases between. The CDR3 loop reads CASSLKYIYNSPLHF. CDR3 coding DNA: TGTGCCAGCAGCTTAAAATACATCTATAATTCACCCCTCCACTTT.

The rearrangement links TRBV6-1 to TRBJ2-7, with D perhaps TRBD1 (6 bases). Trimming left V 1 base short and J 5 bases short, with 18 bases between. Germline values: CDR1 MNHNS, CDR2 SASEGT. CDR3 length: 16 residues. For the CDR3, the DNA is TGTGCCAGCAGTGAAGTTACCTTAGGACAGTTCGACGAGCAGTACTTC. This sequence encodes CASSEVTLGQFDEQYF.

This rearrangement joins TRBV7-6 to TRBJ1-1; D unresolved. The germline V and J ends were trimmed by 5 bases and 5 bases, with 12 bases remaining between them. CDR1 SGHVS and CDR2 FNYEAQ come from the germline V gene. The CDR3 is made up of 13 amino acids. CDR3 sequence reads: CASSPNWGTEAFF. CDR3 nucleotide sequence: TGTGCCAGCAGCCCCAACTGGGGAACTGAAGCTTTCTTT. Using reference TRBV7-6 and TRBJ1-1 for the parts outside the CDR3, the full variable domain is GAGVSQSPRYKVTKRGQDVALRCDPISGHVSLYWYRQALGQGPEFLTYFNYEAQQDKSGLPNDRFSAERPEGSISTLTIQRTEQRDSAMYRCASSPNWGTEAFFGQGTRLTVV.

The V gene is TRBV5-3, the J gene TRBJ2-5, with D possibly TRBD1 on 5 matching bases. TRBV5-3 is an ORF, with its function uncertain. This CDR3 has 17 amino acids. Trimming stripped 8 bases from V and 1 base from J, with 24 bases between. The CDR3 sequence is CASSDPLSGAPQETQYF. In DNA, the CDR3 is TGTGCCAGCAGCGATCCCCTTAGTGGGGCGCCCCAAGAGACCCAGTACTTC.